This paragraph covers one T cell receptor (beta chain) sequence. Its antigen remains unidentified. This sample is part of a study of T cell clonotyping in hematopoietic cell transplantation. Whole-study results and caveats: Recipient TCR diversity dropped after transplant; expanded clonotypes rose from day 30 to 180. Few recipient clonotypes overlapped donors; over 97% were de novo at given depth.

Documented time point: recipient sample about 28 days before transplant, after cytoreduction. Samples: about 28 days before transplant, then days 30, 100 and 180 after. Measured with immunoSEQ multiplex PCR; TCRdb has only the in-frame clones, and not every one. The data contain thousands of clones, more than 65% of them singletons. Trimming removed 2 bases at V and 5 bases at J, with 7 bases between. Germline V gene lookup returns CDR1 SGHNT and CDR2 YYREEE (reference sequence). The CDR3 is made up of 12 amino acids. The V gene is TRBV5-4, the J gene TRBJ1-1; D gene unclear. Source: peripheral blood mononuclear cells, taken before stem cell transplant. This sequence originates from a man aged 60 to 75 with acute myeloid leukemia. Some clones in this sample may be carry-over from other donors' samples. The CDR3 here is CASSFGGTEAFF. The DNA of the CDR3 is TGTGCCAGCAGCTTTGGCGGTACTGAAGCTTTCTTT. The whole variable domain, filled in from reference TRBV5-4 and TRBJ1-1, reads ETGVTQSPTHLIKTRGQQVTLRCSSQSGHNTVSWYQQALGQGPQFIFQYYREEENGRGNFPPRFSGLQFPNYSSELNVNALELDDSALYLCASSFGGTEAFFGQGTRLTVV.